What follows is one T cell receptor beta chain and its context. The CDR3 has 15 residues. Germline CDR1 and CDR2: SNHLY and FYNNEI. This specimen belongs to a study of T cells expressing NK-cell markers. TCRdb re-called the 5' RACE reads and catalogs CDR3 proteins one per entry, DNA excluded. Its listing shows roughly 350,000 distinct CDR3 sequences. Sequenced sample: blood T cells: a sorted CD56 or NKG2C T cell subset, CD4+ or CD8+ T cells, or bulk PBMC T cells (not recorded which). The sequence came from a man between 18 and 69 years old in good health. The J gene is TRBJ2-5, the V gene TRBV2; TCRdb lists TRBD1, though no DNA is available to test this call. The chain's CDR3 is CASSEADQGQGTQYF.